A single sample is the source of the 20 T cell receptor beta chains below, sequenced in a study of blood T cell repertoires in COVID-19. Only in-frame clones appear in the TCRdb table, and some are missing; sequencing was by immunoSEQ multiplex PCR. This sample has approximately 210,000 clones; 82% occur once, and the top ten carry about 3.2%. Source material: PBMCs or T cells enriched from blood (not recorded which). Receptors originate from an older woman who had recovered from COVID-19.

The chain employs TRBV7-2 and TRBJ1-1; D gene uncertain. CDR1 and CDR2 from the germline V gene are SGHTA and FQGNSA. V was shortened by 5 bases and J by 3 bases, with 16 bases between the two germline ends. The CDR3 loop spans 15 amino acids. CDR3 sequence: CASSPRREFDTEAFF. The DNA for the CDR3 is TGTGCCAGCAGCCCCCGACGGGAATTCGACACTGAAGCTTTCTTT.

The chain is built from TRBV2 and TRBJ1-5, with 9 bases aligning to TRBD1. CDR3 length: 15 amino acids. The trim removed 6 bases at V and 4 bases at J, leaving 7 bases unmatched. Germline CDR1 and CDR2: SNHLY and FYNNEI. The CDR3 sequence is CASSGTGGRNQPQHF. The CDR3 bases are TGTGCCAGCAGCGGTACAGGGGGCCGGAATCAGCCCCAGCATTTT.

This chain links TRBV6-2 or TRBV6-3 with TRBJ1-2; D possibly corresponds to TRBD1 (5 bases). Germline loops: CDR1 MNHEY, CDR2 SVGEGT. V was cut by 6 bases and J by 6 bases, with 20 bases left in between. This CDR3 contains 15 residues. CDR3 DNA: TGTGCCAGCAGCCTACCACCAGGGAATGTTGATGGCTACACCTTC. Amino acids: CASSLPPGNVDGYTF.

This rearrangement joins TRBV7-9 to TRBJ2-5; TRBD2 might be the D (6 bases). CDR1 SEHNR and CDR2 FQNEAQ come from the germline V gene (reference sequence). Trimming removed 1 base from V and 7 bases from J, with 16 bases in between. This CDR3 has 15 amino acids. The CDR3 region has the DNA TGTGCCAGCAGCTTAGGTTCCGGCACAGCGGGGACCCAGTACTTC. Translated: CASSLGSGTAGTQYF.

Worth noting for this clone: This same CDR3 is encoded by further DNA sequences in the sample. The chain uses TRBV19 and TRBJ1-3, with D unresolved. Germline V gene lookup returns CDR1 LNHDA and CDR2 SQIVND (reference sequence). The CDR3 runs to 15 residues. Trimming stripped 5 bases from V and 0 bases from J, with 11 bases between. CDR3 amino acids: CASSPPGISGNTIYF. The CDR3 DNA reads TGTGCCAGTAGTCCACCGGGAATCTCTGGAAACACCATATATTTT. Full variable domain (remainder filled in from reference TRBV19 and TRBJ1-3): DGGITQSPKYLFRKEGQNVTLSCEQNLNHDAMYWYRQDPGQGLRLIYYSQIVNDFQKGDIAEGYSVSREKKESFPLTVTSAQKNPTAFYLCASSPPGISGNTIYFGEGSWLTVV.

This clone was recorded once. V is TRBV5-1 and J is TRBJ2-5; TRBD2 matches at 13 bases. CDR1 and CDR2 (germline): SGHRS, YFSETQ. The CDR3 loop spans 16 amino acids. The junction had 8 bases not matched to a gene; V was cut back by 4 bases and J by 5 bases. CDR3 sequence: CASSKLAGGLAETQYF. In DNA form, the CDR3 reads TGCGCCAGCAGCAAACTAGCGGGGGGGCTCGCCGAGACCCAGTACTTC.

The chain uses TRBV5-8 and TRBJ2-5; D is uncertain. Trimming cost V 2 bases and J 5 bases, with 10 bases left between them. Per the germline V gene, CDR1 is SGHTS and CDR2 is YDEGEE. The CDR3 covers 13 residues. Here the CDR3 DNA reads TGTGCCAGCAGCTTAATTTCCGGGGAGACCCAGTACTTC. Amino acids: CASSLISGETQYF.

This clone was seen a handful of times. The V gene is TRBV4-2, the J gene TRBJ1-1; the D gene is possibly TRBD1 (5 bases). CDR1 LGHNA and CDR2 YNFKEQ come from the germline V gene. CDR3 length: 14 residues. The V end was cut by 4 bases, the J end by 3 bases, with 12 bases between. The CDR3 is CASSPRGVDTEAFF. CDR3 nucleotide sequence: TGTGCCAGCAGCCCAAGGGGCGTTGACACTGAAGCTTTCTTT.

The rearrangement joins TRBV11-2 to TRBJ1-5; TRBD1 is a possible D gene (6 bases). Looked up from germline, CDR1 is SGHAT and CDR2 is FQNNGV. Trimming cost V 0 bases and J 0 bases, with 9 bases left between them. The CDR3 length is 16 residues. This chain's CDR3 is CASSLDTGYSNQPQHF. In DNA, the CDR3 is TGTGCCAGCAGCTTAGATACAGGGTATAGCAATCAGCCCCAGCATTTT.

The CDR3 DNA reads TGTGCCAGCAGCTTAGCAACAGGGGTCACCGGGGAGCTGTTTTTT. Protein sequence: CASSLATGVTGELFF. This chain links TRBV11-1 with TRBJ2-2; TRBD1 matches 7 bases. CDR3 length equals 15 residues. V lost 0 bases to trimming and J lost 4 bases; unmatched junction nucleotides: 2. Germline CDR1 reads SGHAT; CDR2 reads FQDESV (reference sequence). Using reference TRBV11-1 and TRBJ2-2 for the parts outside the CDR3, the full variable domain is EAEVAQSPRYKITEKSQAVAFWCDPISGHATLYWYRQILGQGPELLVQFQDESVVDDSQLPKDRFSAERLKGVDSTLKIQPAELGDSAMYLCASSLATGVTGELFFGEGSRLTVL.

This clone was counted a few times. The V call is TRBV29-1, the J call TRBJ2-1, with D perhaps matching TRBD1 (5 bases). V was trimmed by 6 bases and J by 7 bases, leaving 10 bases between them. Per germline, CDR1 SQVTM and CDR2 ANQGSEA. The CDR3 has 11 residues. In DNA, the CDR3 is TGCAGCGTCGCAGGGCGGAATGAGCAGTTCTTC. As protein: CSVAGRNEQFF.

The CDR3 region has the DNA TGTGCCAGCAGTGAACTGCCGAGCTCCTACAATGAGCAGTTCTTC. Protein: CASSELPSSYNEQFF. The chain combines TRBV6-1 with TRBJ2-1; unclear D gene. This CDR3 has 15 amino acids. Trimming cost V 2 bases and J 0 bases, with 8 bases left between them. Germline lookup yields CDR1 MNHNS and CDR2 SASEGT.

On this clone itself: Sequence at one end of the junction differs from germline and may be a read error. This sequence joins TRBV14 and TRBJ2-7, with 7 bases aligning to TRBD2. The CDR3 extends over 10 amino acids. Per germline, CDR1 SGHDN and CDR2 FVKESK. Written as DNA, the CDR3 is TGTGCCAGCAGCCAATTTCGGGAGGACTTC. This codes for CASSQFREDF. Full variable domain (missing parts from reference TRBV14 and TRBJ2-7): EAGVTQFPSHSVIEKGQTVTLRCDPISGHDNLYWYRRVMGKEIKFLLHFVKESKQDESGMPNNRFLAERTGGTYSTLKVQPAELEDSGVYFCASSQFREDFGPGTRLTVT.

This chain uses TRBV6-6 with TRBJ1-5; TRBD1 agrees at 8 bases. Germline-derived CDR1 and CDR2 are MNHNY and SVGAGI (reference sequence). The CDR3 sequence is 16 residues long. The trim removed 5 bases at V and 3 bases at J, leaving 9 bases unmatched. CDR3 DNA: TGTGCCAGCAGTCTGACAGGGGAGATTGACAATCAGCCCCAGCATTTT. The encoded protein is CASSLTGEIDNQPQHF.

The chain has TRBV18 and TRBJ2-5; 9 bases align to TRBD2. CDR3 length: 16 residues. The junction had 7 bases not matched to a gene; V was cut back by 3 bases and J by 2 bases. Looked up from germline, CDR1 is KGHSH and CDR2 is LQKENI. The CDR3 loop reads CASSPGTSTSQETQYF. Written as DNA, the CDR3 is TGTGCCAGCTCACCGGGGACTAGCACATCTCAAGAGACCCAGTACTTC.

The chain recombines TRBV30 with TRBJ1-5, with D perhaps matching TRBD1 (5 bases). The CDR3 runs to 15 residues. Looked up from germline, CDR1 is GTSNPN and CDR2 is SVGIG (reference sequence). Trimming removed 4 bases from V and 6 bases from J, with 19 bases in between. The CDR3 spells CAWTSLGGIIQPQHF. Here the CDR3 DNA reads TGTGCCTGGACAAGCCTGGGGGGTATAATTCAGCCCCAGCATTTT. Together with reference TRBV30 and TRBJ1-5, the CDR3 gives the full variable domain: SQTIHQWPATLVQPVGSPLSLECTVEGTSNPNLYWYRQAAGRGLQLLFYSVGIGQISSEVPQNLSASRPQDRQFILSSKKLLLSDSGFYLCAWTSLGGIIQPQHFGDGTRLSIL.

This chain joins TRBV29-1 and TRBJ2-3; maybe TRBD2 (5 bases). Trimming stripped 2 bases from V and 3 bases from J, with 9 bases between. The CDR3 covers 13 residues. Looked up from germline, CDR1 is SQVTM and CDR2 is ANQGSEA. The CDR3 nucleotides are TGCAGCGTTGAACCCACGGGAACAGATACGCAGTATTTT. Amino acids: CSVEPTGTDTQYF.

J is TRBJ2-6 and V is TRBV7-9; D gene uncertain. The germline CDR1 and CDR2 sequences are SEHNR and FQNEAQ (reference sequence). The CDR3 runs to 17 residues. V lost 2 bases and J 0 bases, leaving 11 bases between the germline ends. CDR3 region: CASSLNSGGSGANVLTF. The CDR3, as DNA: TGTGCCAGCAGCTTAAATTCGGGTGGCTCTGGGGCCAACGTCCTGACTTTC.

This rearrangement joins TRBV25-1 to TRBJ2-4; 7 nucleotides match TRBD1. V trimming: 1 base; J trimming: 8 bases; junction bases outside the gene matches: 5. The CDR3 has 14 residues. Germline values: CDR1 MGHDK, CDR2 SYGVNS. The CDR3 reads CASSEWAQGDIQYF. In DNA, the CDR3 is TGTGCCAGCAGTGAATGGGCTCAGGGGGACATTCAGTACTTC.

DNA for the CDR3: TGTGCCAGCAGTATGACAGGGGTGTCGTACGAGCAGTACTTC. Amino acids: CASSMTGVSYEQYF. V usage is TRBV9 and J usage is TRBJ2-7; 8 nucleotides agree with TRBD1. Germline V gene lookup returns CDR1 SGDLS and CDR2 YYNGEE. CDR3 length: 14 amino acids. The junction had 8 bases not matched to a gene; V was cut back by 5 bases and J by 4 bases.